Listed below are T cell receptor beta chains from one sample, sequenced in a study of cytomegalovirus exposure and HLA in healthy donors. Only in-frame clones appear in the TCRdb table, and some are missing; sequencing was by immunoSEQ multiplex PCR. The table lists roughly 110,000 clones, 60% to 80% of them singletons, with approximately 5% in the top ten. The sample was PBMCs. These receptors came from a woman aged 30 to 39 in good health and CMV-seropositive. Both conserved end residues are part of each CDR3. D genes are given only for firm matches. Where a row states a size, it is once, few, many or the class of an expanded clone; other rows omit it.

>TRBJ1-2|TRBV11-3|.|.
TGTGCCAGCAGCTTGACAGATTATTATGGCTACACCTTC
CASSLTDYYGYTF
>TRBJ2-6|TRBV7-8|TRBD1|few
TGTGCCAGCAGCTTATTTAGCTCGACAGGGGGATCCTCTGGGGCCAACGTCCTGACTTTC
CASSLFSSTGGSSGANVLTF
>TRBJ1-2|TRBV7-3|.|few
TGTGCCAGCAGCCCCGCGGGGGCGGGGGCGGGTAACTATGGCTACACCTTC
CASSPAGAGAGNYGYTF
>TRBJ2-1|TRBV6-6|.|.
TGTGCCAGCAGCCCCAGGGATCGCAATGAGCAGTTCTTC
CASSPRDRNEQFF
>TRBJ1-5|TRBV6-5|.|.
TGTGCCAGCAGTACCCGGGTCAGCAATCAGCCCCAGCATTTT
CASSTRVSNQPQHF
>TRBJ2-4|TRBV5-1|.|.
TGCGCCAGCAGCCCCGATGCTTACGGCAAAAACATTCAGTACTTC
CASSPDAYGKNIQYF
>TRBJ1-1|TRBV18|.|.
TGTGCCAGCTCACGCGCGACAGGCACTGAAGCTTTCTTT
CASSRATGTEAFF
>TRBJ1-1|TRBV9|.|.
TGTGCCAGCAGCGTAGGAGGTTCAACTGAAGCTTTCTTT
CASSVGGSTEAFF
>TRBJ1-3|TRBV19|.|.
TGTGCCAGTAGTTTAGGTCTCTCTGGAAACACCATATATTTT
CASSLGLSGNTIYF
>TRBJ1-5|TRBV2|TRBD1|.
TGTGCCAGCATGGAAGGGACAGGTTATCAGCCCCAGCATTTT
CASMEGTGYQPQHF
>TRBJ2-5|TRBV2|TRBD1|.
TGTGCCAGCAGAGGGACAGTCGACAAGTACCAAGAGACCCAGTACTTC
CASRGTVDKYQETQYF
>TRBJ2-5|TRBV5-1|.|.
TGCGCCAGCAGCCCCGATGTCGGAGTTCAAGAGACCCAGTACTTC
CASSPDVGVQETQYF
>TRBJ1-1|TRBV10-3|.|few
TGTGCCATCCTTAAACAGGGGAACACTGAAGCTTTCTTT
CAILKQGNTEAFF
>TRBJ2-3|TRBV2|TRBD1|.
TGTGCCAGCAGGACAGGGTTGGCGGATACAACAGATACGCAGTATTTT
CASRTGLADTTDTQYF
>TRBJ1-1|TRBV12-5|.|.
TGTGCTAGTGCTCAGGGGTTCACTGAAGCTTTCTTT
CASAQGFTEAFF
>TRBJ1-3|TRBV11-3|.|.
TGTGCCAGCAGCTTAGATCTAAGGAGGGAACCTGGAAACACCATATATTTT
CASSLDLRREPGNTIYF
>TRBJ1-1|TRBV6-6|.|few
TGTGCCAGCAAAACAGGGATCATGAACACTGAAGCTTTCTTT
CASKTGIMNTEAFF
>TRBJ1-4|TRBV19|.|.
TGTGCCAGTCACAGCAGGGATTTTGAAAAACTGTTTTTT
CASHSRDFEKLFF
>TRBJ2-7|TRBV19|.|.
TGTGCCAGTAGTACAGGGTACTACGAGCAGTACTTC
CASSTGYYEQYF
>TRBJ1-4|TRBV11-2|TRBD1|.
TGTGCCAGCAGATTAGGACAGGGGGACGAAAAACTGTTTTTT
CASRLGQGDEKLFF
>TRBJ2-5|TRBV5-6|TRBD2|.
TGTGCCAGCAGTGTGTGGGGAGGGGAGACCCAGTACTTC
CASSVWGGETQYF
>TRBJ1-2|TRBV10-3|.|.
TGTGCCATCAGTGATTCTACGGAGAGTAACTATGGCTACACCTTC
CAISDSTESNYGYTF
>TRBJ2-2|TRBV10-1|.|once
TGCGCCAGCACGTCTGCGGGGACCGGGGAGCTGTTTTTT
CASTSAGTGELFF
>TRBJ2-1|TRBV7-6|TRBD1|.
TGTGCCAGCAGCTCAGGGTTCCGGGACAGGGCCTACAATGAGCAGTTCTTC
CASSSGFRDRAYNEQFF
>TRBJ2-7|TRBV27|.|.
TGTGCCAGTGGAGCAATGGCATTCTACGAGCAGTACTTC
CASGAMAFYEQYF
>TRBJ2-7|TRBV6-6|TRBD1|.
TGTGCCAGCAGTCCCGGGACAGGGGGCATCGAGCAGTACTTC
CASSPGTGGIEQYF
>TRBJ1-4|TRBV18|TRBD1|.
TGTGCCAGCTCACTTACCGGGACAGGGAATGAAAAACTGTTTTTT
CASSLTGTGNEKLFF
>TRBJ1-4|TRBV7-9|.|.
TGTGCCAGCAGCTCGCAGGAATCAACTAATGAAAAACTGTTTTTT
CASSSQESTNEKLFF